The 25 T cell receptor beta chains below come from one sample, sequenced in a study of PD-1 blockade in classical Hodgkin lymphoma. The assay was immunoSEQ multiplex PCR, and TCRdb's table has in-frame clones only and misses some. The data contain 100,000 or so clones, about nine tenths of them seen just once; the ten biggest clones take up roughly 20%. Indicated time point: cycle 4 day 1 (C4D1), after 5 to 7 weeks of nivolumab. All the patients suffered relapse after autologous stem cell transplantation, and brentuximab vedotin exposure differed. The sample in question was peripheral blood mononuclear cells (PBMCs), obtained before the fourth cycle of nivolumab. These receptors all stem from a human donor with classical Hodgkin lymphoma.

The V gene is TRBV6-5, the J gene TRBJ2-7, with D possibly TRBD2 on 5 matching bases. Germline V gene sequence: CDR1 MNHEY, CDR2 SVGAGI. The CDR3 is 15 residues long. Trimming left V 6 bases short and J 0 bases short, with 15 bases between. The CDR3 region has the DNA TGTGCCAGCAGCCAGCCGGCGGGTCACTCCTACGAGCAGTACTTC. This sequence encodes CASSQPAGHSYEQYF.

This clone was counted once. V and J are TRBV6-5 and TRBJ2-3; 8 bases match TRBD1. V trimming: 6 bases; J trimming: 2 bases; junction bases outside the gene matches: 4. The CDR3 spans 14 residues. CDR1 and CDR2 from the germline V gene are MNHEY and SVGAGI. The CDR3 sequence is CASRQTGDTDTQYF. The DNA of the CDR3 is TGTGCCAGCAGACAGACAGGGGACACAGATACGCAGTATTTT.

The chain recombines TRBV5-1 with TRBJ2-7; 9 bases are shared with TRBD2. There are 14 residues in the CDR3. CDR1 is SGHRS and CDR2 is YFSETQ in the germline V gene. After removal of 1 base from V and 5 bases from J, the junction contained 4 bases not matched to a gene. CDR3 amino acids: CASSLIAGAHEQYF. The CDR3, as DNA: TGCGCCAGCAGCTTGATAGCGGGAGCACACGAGCAGTACTTC. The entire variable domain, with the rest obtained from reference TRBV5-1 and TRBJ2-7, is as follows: KAGVTQTPRYLIKTRGQQVTLSCSPISGHRSVSWYQQTPGQGLQFLFEYFSETQRNKGNFPGRFSGRQFSNSRSEMNVSTLELGDSALYLCASSLIAGAHEQYFGPGTRLTVT.

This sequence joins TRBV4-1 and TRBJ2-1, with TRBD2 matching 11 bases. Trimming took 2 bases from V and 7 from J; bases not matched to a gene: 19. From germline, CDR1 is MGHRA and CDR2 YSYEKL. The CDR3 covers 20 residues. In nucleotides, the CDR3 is TGCGCCAGCAGCCAACATCTGCGGACTAGCGGGTACCTTTTGTGGAATGAGCAGTTCTTC. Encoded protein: CASSQHLRTSGYLLWNEQFF.

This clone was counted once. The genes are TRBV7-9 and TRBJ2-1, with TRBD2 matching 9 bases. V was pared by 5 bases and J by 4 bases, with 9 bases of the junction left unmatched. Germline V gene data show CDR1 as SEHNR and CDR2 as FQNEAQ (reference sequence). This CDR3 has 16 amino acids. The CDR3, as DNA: TGTGCCAGCAGCGAACGACTAGCGGTCGGGTACAATGAGCAGTTCTTC. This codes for CASSERLAVGYNEQFF.

CDR3 amino acids: CASSPGLAGGPNPYEQYF. As DNA, the CDR3 is TGCGCCAGCAGCCCCGGACTAGCGGGAGGGCCAAACCCCTACGAGCAGTACTTC. The chain uses TRBV4-1 and TRBJ2-7, with 15 bases fitting TRBD2. The CDR3 contains 18 residues. Germline CDR1 MGHRA, CDR2 YSYEKL. V lost 4 bases, J lost 2 bases, and 9 bases stayed unmatched.

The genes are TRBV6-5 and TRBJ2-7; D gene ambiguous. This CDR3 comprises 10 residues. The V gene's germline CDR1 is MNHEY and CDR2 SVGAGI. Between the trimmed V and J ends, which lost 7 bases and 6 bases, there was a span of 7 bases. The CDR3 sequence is CASTEGEQYF. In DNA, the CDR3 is TGTGCCAGCACCGAAGGCGAGCAGTACTTC.

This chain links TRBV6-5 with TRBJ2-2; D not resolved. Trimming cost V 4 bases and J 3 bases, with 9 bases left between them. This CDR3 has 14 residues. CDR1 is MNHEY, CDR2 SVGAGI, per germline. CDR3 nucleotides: TGTGCCAGCAGTTCGTTAATTTACACCGGGGAGCTGTTTTTT. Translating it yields CASSSLIYTGELFF.

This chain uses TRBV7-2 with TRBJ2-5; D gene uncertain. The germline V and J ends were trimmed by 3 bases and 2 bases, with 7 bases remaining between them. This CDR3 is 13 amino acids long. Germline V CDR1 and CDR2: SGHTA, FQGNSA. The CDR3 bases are TGTGCCAGCAGCTTTGGACGTCAAGAGACCCAGTACTTC. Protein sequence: CASSFGRQETQYF.

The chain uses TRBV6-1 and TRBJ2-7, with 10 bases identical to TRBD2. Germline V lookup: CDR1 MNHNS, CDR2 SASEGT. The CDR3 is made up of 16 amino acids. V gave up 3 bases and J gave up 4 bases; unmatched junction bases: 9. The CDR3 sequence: CASSERLAGDLYEQYF. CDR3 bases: TGTGCCAGCAGTGAGAGACTAGCGGGTGACTTATACGAGCAGTACTTC.

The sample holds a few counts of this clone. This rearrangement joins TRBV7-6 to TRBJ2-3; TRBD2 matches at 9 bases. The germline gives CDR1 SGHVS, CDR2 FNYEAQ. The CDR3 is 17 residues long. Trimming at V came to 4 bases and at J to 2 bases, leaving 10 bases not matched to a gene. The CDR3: CASSSGGLAKDTDTQYF. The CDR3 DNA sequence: TGTGCCAGCAGCTCAGGGGGACTAGCAAAAGACACAGATACGCAGTATTTT.

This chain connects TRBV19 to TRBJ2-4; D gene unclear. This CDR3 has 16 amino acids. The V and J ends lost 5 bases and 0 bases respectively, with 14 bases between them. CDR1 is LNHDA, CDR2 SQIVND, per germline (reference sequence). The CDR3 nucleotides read TGTGCCAGTAGTGACCTAGATACGATAGCCAAAAACATTCAGTACTTC. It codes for CASSDLDTIAKNIQYF.

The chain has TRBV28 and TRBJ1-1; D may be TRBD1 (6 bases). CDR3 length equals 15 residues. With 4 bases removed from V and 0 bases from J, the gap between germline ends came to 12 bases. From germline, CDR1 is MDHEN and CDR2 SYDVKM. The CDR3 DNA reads TGTGCCAGCAGTTCTCGCGGACAGTTGAACACTGAAGCTTTCTTT. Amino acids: CASSSRGQLNTEAFF.

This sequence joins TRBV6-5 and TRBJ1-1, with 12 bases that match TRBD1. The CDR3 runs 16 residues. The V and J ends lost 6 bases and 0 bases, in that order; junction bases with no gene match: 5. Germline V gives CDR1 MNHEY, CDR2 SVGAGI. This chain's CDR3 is CASSYGTGGMNTEAFF. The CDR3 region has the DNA TGTGCCAGCAGCTACGGGACAGGGGGCATGAACACTGAAGCTTTCTTT.

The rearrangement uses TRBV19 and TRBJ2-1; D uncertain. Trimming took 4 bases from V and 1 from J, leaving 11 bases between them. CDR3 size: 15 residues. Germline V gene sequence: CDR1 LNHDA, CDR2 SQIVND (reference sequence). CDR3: CASSTLPGSYNEQFF. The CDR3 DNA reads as TGTGCCAGTAGTACACTACCGGGTTCCTACAATGAGCAGTTCTTC.

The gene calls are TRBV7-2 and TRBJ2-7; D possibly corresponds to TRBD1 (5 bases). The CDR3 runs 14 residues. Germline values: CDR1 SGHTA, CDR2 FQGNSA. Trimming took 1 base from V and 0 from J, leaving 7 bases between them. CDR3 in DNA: TGTGCCAGCAGCTTAGAGCAGGGCTCCTACGAGCAGTACTTC. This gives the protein CASSLEQGSYEQYF.

This chain's CDR3 is CASSPSTGYEQYF. The CDR3 DNA reads TGTGCCAGCAGCCCCAGCACGGGGTACGAGCAGTACTTC. This chain uses TRBV7-9 with TRBJ2-7; weak D call: TRBD2 (5 bases). Trimming cost V 5 bases and J 4 bases, with 12 bases left between them. The CDR3 runs 13 residues. CDR1 and CDR2 from the germline V gene are SEHNR and FQNEAQ (reference sequence).

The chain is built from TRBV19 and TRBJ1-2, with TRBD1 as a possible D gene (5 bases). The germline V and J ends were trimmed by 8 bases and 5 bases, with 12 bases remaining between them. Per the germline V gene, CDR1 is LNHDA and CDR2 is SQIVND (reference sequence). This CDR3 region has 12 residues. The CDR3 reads CASDRRGYGYTF. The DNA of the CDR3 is TGTGCCAGTGATCGACGGGGGTATGGCTACACCTTC.

CDR3 nucleotides: TGTGCCAGTAGTATCCTCGGACAGGGCAGAGAGACCCAGTACTTC. Translating it yields CASSILGQGRETQYF. The V call is TRBV19, the J call TRBJ2-5; 8 bases agree with TRBD1. Germline CDR1 and CDR2: LNHDA and SQIVND (reference sequence). The CDR3 is made up of 15 amino acids. V lost 3 bases and J lost 4; bases outside the gene matches: 7.

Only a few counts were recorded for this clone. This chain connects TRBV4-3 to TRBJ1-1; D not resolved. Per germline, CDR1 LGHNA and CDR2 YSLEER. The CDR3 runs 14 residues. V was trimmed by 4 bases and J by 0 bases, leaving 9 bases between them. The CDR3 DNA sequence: TGCGCCAGCAGCCTTACGGTCCTGAACACTGAAGCTTTCTTT. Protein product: CASSLTVLNTEAFF.

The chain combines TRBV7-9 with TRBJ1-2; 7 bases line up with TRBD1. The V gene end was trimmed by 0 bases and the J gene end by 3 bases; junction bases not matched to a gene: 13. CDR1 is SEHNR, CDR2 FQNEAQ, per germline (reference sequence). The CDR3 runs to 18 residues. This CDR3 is CASSLASLTGNGYYGYTF. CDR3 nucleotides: TGTGCCAGCAGCTTAGCGAGTTTGACAGGGAATGGTTACTATGGCTACACCTTC. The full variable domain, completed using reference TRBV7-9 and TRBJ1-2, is DTGVSQNPRHKITKRGQNVTFRCDPISEHNRLYWYRQTLGQGPEFLTYFQNEAQLEKSRLLSDRFSAERPKGSFSTLEIQRTEQGDSAMYLCASSLASLTGNGYYGYTFGSGTRLTVV.

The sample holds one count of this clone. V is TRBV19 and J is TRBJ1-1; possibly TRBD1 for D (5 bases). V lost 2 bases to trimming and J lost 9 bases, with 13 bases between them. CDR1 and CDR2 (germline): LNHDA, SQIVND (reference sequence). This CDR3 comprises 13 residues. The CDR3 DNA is TGTGCCAGTAGTATAAATCGGGACGGACAAGCTTTCTTT. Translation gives CASSINRDGQAFF.

DNA of the CDR3: TGTGCCAGCAGCTCTCGGGGATCTCCGAATGAAAAACTGTTTTTT. Its protein product is CASSSRGSPNEKLFF. V gene TRBV7-6 combines with J gene TRBJ1-4; D uncertain. The germline V gene encodes CDR1 SGHVS and CDR2 FNYEAQ. V was trimmed by 4 bases and J by 5 bases, leaving 14 bases between them. CDR3 length: 15 residues.

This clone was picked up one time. CDR3 DNA sequence: TGTGCCAGCTCACCGGACGTCTATGGCTACACCTTC. It encodes CASSPDVYGYTF. V is TRBV18 and J is TRBJ1-2; D gene uncertain. V lost 3 bases and J lost 4, with 6 bases in between. Per germline, CDR1 KGHSH and CDR2 LQKENI. The CDR3 length is 12 residues. The whole variable domain, filled in from reference TRBV18 and TRBJ1-2, reads NAGVMQNPRHLVRRRGQEARLRCSPMKGHSHVYWYRQLPEEGLKFMVYLQKENIIDESGMPKERFSAEFPKEGPSILRIQQVVRGDSAAYFCASSPDVYGYTFGSGTRLTVV.

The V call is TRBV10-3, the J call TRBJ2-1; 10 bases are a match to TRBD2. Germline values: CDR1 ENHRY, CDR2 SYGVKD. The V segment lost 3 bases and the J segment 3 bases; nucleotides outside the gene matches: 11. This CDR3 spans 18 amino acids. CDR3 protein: CAISEMGSGRTLYNEQFF. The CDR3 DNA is TGTGCCATCAGTGAAATGGGTAGCGGGAGGACCCTCTACAATGAGCAGTTCTTC.